This T cell receptor (beta chain) is from a study of shared clonotypes between healthy human individuals. In the study overall: The donor pool was made up of two women and a few men aged 18 to 49. Whole-study results and caveats: Clonotype sharing across a few donors was observed for around 4.5% of naive CD4 clonotypes.

Each subset's genomic DNA was split evenly across several immunoSEQ plates. Sequenced by immunoSEQ multiplex PCR; TCRdb stores in-frame clones only, minus some. In the table there are 2 million to 2.5 million clones, 93% of which are singletons. CD45RO-negative cells were positively selected for CCR7, leaving out terminally differentiated effector memory CD45RA+ cells. The CDR3 is made up of 15 amino acids. V lost 3 bases to trimming and J lost 6 bases; unmatched junction nucleotides: 9. Germline-derived CDR1 and CDR2 are MGHRA and YSYEKL. Comment on this clone: As yet, its antigen is unknown.

The source is a man between 18 and 29 years old in good health. Some clones in this sample may be carry-over from other donors' samples. The genes are TRBV4-1 and TRBJ1-2; 8 bases are a match to TRBD1. Sample: naive CD8+ T cells from PBMCs. CDR3 DNA sequence: TGCGCCAGCAGCCAGCTCGGGGCAGGGGGCGATGGCTACACCTTC. It codes for CASSQLGAGGDGYTF.